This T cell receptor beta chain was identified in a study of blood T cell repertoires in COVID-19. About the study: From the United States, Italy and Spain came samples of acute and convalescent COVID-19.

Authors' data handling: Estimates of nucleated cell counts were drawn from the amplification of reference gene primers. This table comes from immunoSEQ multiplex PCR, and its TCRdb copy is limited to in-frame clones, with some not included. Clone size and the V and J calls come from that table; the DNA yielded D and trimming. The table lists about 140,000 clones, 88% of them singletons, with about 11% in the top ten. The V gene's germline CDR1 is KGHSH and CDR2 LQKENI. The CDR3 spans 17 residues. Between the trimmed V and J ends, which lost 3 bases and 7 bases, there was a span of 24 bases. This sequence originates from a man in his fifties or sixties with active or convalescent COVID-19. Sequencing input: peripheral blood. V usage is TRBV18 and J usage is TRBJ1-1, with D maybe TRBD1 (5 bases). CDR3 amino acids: CASSPAASAGPLSEAFF. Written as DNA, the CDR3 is TGTGCCAGCTCACCTGCGGCCTCGGCAGGGCCCCTAAGTGAAGCTTTCTTT.